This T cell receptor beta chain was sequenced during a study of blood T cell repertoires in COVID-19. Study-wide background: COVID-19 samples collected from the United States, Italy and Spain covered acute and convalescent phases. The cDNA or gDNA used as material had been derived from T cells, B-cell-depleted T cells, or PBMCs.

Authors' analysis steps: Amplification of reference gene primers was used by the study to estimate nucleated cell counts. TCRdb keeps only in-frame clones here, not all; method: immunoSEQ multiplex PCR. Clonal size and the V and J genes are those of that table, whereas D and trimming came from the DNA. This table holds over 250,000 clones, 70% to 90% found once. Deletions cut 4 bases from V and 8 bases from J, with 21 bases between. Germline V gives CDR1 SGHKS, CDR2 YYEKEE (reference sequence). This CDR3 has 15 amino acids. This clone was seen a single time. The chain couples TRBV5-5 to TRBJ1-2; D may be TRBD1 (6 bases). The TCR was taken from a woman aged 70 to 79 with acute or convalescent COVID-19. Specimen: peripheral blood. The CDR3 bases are TGTGCCAGCAGCCCCCCCTTACAGGGCCGGGGAGGCTACACCTTC. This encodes CASSPPLQGRGGYTF.